This T cell receptor (beta chain) was identified during a study of tumor and adjacent non-tumor tissue in lung cancer. As regards this clonotype: At one end the junction does not follow the germline gene, possibly because of a read error.

Germline CDR1 and CDR2: SQVTM and ANQGSEA. This CDR3 is built from 11 residues. This sample's RNA came from whole unsorted tissue. More than 3 cm separated this lung sample from the edge of the tumor. TCRbeta libraries were built with three rounds of nested PCR, modified from ARM-PCR. Via MiXCR, TCRdb re-called the multiplex PCR reads, giving one row per CDR3 protein. The data hold 50,000 or so distinct CDR3 sequences, with 74% observed a single time. The V gene is TRBV29-1, the J gene TRBJ1-4; D remains ambiguous. The sample taken for sequencing was distant non-tumor lung tissue. The clonotype originates from a woman in her fifties or sixties with non-small cell lung cancer. The chain's CDR3 is CSVGVHERLFF. CDR3 nucleotide sequence: TGCAGCGTTGGGGTGCATGAAAGACTGTTTTTT.